This paragraph reports one T cell receptor beta chain. The authors' processing: Reference gene primer amplification in the assay estimated nucleated cell counts. Libraries were prepared by immunoSEQ multiplex PCR; TCRdb keeps only in-frame clonotypes and omits some of them. The DNA gave D and trimming, while V, J and clone size come from that table. The table shows about 150,000 clones, with about 89% occurring only once. This record belongs to a study of blood T cell repertoires in COVID-19. Study-level background: Some COVID-19 samples were acute and others convalescent; all came from the United States, Italy and Spain. PBMCs, B-cell-depleted T cells, or T cells were the source of the cDNA or gDNA that made up the material.

This CDR3 spans 13 amino acids. The ends were cut back, 9 bases at V and 1 base at J, with 9 bases in the middle. The germline gives CDR1 KGHDR, CDR2 SFDVKD. The chain has TRBV24-1 and TRBJ1-5; perhaps TRBD1 as D (6 bases). The origin of this receptor is a man aged 55-75 years with acute or convalescent COVID-19. The sequencing sample was made of peripheral blood. The CDR3: CATGRGSNQPQHF. DNA of the CDR3: TGTGCCACCGGCAGGGGAAGCAATCAGCCCCAGCATTTT.